This paragraph reports one T cell receptor (beta chain). Its antigen is not known. The sample comes from a study of CXCR3-negative and CXCR3-positive naive CD8 T cells. From germline, CDR1 is SEHNR and CDR2 FQNEAQ (reference sequence). This CDR3 comprises 12 residues. Preparation of TRB cDNA libraries relied on 5' RACE carrying UMI labels. TCRdb re-called the 5' RACE reads and shows each CDR3 protein once, DNA omitted. The record lists some 130,000 distinct CDR3 sequences, of which the ten most abundant hold about 0.62%. General study findings and limits: The level of CXCR3 expression partially decreased after cryopreservation; the majority of assays used fresh PBMCs. Naive subsets were similarly diverse, while memory CD8+ repertoires were much less diverse. A higher hydrophobicity marked the TRB CDR3s of CXCR3-positive naive cells versus CXCR3-negative naive cells.

Sample: naive CXCR3+ CD8+ T cells from blood. The subset: CD45RO-CCR7+CD27+CD95- naive CD8+ T cells expressing CXCR3 (TNR3+). The rearrangement links TRBV7-9 to TRBJ2-1. The sequence was collected from a human donor in good health. Some clones in this sample may be carry-over from other donors' samples. The CDR3 protein is CASSHMADGQFF.